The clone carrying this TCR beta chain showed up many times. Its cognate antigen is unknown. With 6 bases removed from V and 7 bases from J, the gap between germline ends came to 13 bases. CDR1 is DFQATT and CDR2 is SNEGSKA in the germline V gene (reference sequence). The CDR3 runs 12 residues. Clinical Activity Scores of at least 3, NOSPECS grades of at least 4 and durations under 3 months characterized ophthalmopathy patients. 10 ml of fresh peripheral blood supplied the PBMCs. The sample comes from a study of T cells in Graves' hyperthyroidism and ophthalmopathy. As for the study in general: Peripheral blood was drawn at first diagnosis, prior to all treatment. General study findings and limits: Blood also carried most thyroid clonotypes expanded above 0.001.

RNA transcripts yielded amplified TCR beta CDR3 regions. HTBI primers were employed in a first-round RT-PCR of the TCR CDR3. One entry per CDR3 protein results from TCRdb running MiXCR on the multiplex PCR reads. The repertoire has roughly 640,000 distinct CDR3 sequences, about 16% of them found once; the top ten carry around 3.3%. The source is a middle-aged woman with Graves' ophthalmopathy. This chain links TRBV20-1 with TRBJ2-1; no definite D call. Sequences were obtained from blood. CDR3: CSATDVGNEQFF. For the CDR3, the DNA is TGCAGTGCCACGGACGTGGGGAATGAGCAGTTCTTC.